The subject of this entry is one TCR beta chain. V lost 5 bases and J lost 2, with 13 bases in between. CDR3 length: 16 amino acids. Per germline, CDR1 SNHLY and CDR2 FYNNEI. Authors' processing steps: How many nucleated cells were present was estimated from reference gene primer amplification. TCRdb's copy holds only in-frame clones and misses some; the assay was immunoSEQ multiplex PCR. For V, J and clone size, that table is used; D and trimming come from the DNA. This sample has 180,000 or so clones; 70% to 85% occur once, and the top ten carry approximately 13%. The data were obtained in a study of blood T cell repertoires in COVID-19. Study summary: Whether acute or convalescent, the COVID-19 samples came from the United States, Italy and Spain.

This sequence was found in a man aged 50 to 59 who had recovered from COVID-19. Sequences were obtained from peripheral blood. The genes are TRBV2 and TRBJ1-6, with a tentative D call TRBD1 (6 bases). The CDR3 sequence: CASSFTGRAYNSPLHF. The CDR3 DNA sequence: TGTGCCAGCAGTTTCACAGGGAGGGCCTATAATTCACCCCTCCACTTT.